This TCR beta chain was sequenced in a study of cytomegalovirus exposure and HLA in healthy donors. Study-wide points: Reports described diagnosis of cytomegalovirus status by the classifier as highly specific and sensitive.

The donors were part of the validation cohort of more than 90 subjects. That cohort was separate from the first cohort, which comprised about 730 subjects. A note on this clone: Its antigen remains unidentified.

Generated by immunoSEQ multiplex PCR, the TCRdb table keeps only in-frame clones and is missing some. The sample lists roughly 65,000 clones; around 93% were seen once. Specimen: PBMCs. The clonotype was recovered from a young man in good health and CMV-seropositive.

The CDR3 region has the DNA TGTGCCAGCAGCCAGATCGACAGGGGGTCTAATGAAAAACTGTTTTTT. Protein sequence: CASSQIDRGSNEKLFF. The chain couples TRBV14 to TRBJ1-4; TRBD1 agrees at 9 bases. Per the germline V gene, CDR1 is SGHDN and CDR2 is FVKESK. There are 16 residues in the CDR3. V shed 3 bases, J shed 3 bases, and the junction held 5 bases outside the gene matches. Filled out from reference TRBV14 and TRBJ1-4, the complete variable domain reads EAGVTQFPSHSVIEKGQTVTLRCDPISGHDNLYWYRRVMGKEIKFLLHFVKESKQDESGMPNNRFLAERTGGTYSTLKVQPAELEDSGVYFCASSQIDRGSNEKLFFGSGTQLSVL.